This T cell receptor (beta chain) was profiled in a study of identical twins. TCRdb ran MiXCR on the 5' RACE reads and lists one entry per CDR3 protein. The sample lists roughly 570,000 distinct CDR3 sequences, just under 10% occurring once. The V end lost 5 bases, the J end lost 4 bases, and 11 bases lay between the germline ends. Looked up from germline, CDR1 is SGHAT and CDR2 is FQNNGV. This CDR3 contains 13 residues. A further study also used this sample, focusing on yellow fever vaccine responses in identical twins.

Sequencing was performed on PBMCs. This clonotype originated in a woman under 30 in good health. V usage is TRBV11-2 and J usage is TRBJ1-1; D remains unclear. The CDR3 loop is CASSAREGTEAFF. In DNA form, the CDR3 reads TGTGCCAGCAGCGCTAGGGAGGGCACTGAAGCTTTCTTT. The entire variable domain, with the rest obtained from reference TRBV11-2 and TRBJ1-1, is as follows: EAGVAQSPRYKIIEKRQSVAFWCNPISGHATLYWYQQILGQGPKLLIQFQNNGVVDDSQLPKDRFSAERLKGVDSTLKIQPAKLEDSAVYLCASSAREGTEAFFGQGTRLTVV.